This T cell receptor beta chain was profiled in a study of CD8+CD57+ T cells in acquired aplastic anemia. About the research overall: Sorting CD4+ and CD8+ cells gave DNA averaging roughly 3.5 ug. Study-level findings and limits: Around 30 sequences, all CD8+ CDR3, were shared between patients and controls.

Profiling that covered TCR beta VDJ and CDR3 relied on genomic DNA as its template. TCRdb independently ran MiXCR on the reads; one entry per CDR3 protein. The sample lists hundreds of thousands of distinct CDR3 sequences, approximately 55% occurring once. Germline values: CDR1 SGHNT, CDR2 YYREEE (reference sequence). J was trimmed by 9 bases and V by 0 bases; bases with no gene match: 9. The CDR3 runs to 17 residues. This clonotype was detected many times. The antigen remains undetermined. The chain uses TRBV5-4 and TRBJ2-1; TRBD2 matches at 13 bases. This receptor was obtained from a human donor with severe aplastic anemia or a healthy control (not recorded which). The sequenced sample was sorted CD4+, CD8+, or CD8+CD57+ T cells (not recorded which) from PBMCs. This CDR3 is CASSLGGTSGVGGEQFF. DNA of the CDR3: TGTGCCAGCAGCTTGGGGGGGACTAGCGGGGTGGGTGGTGAGCAGTTCTTC.